This TCR beta chain was recovered during a study of T cells after yellow fever vaccination. Study results and caveats: Researchers report a weaker secondary response that nonetheless peaked faster, day 5 versus 15. Reappearance after the booster was observed for most primary-vaccination clones (about 95% CD4, more than 70% CD8).

A note on this clonotype: Antigen unknown.

CDR1 DFQATT and CDR2 SNEGSKA come from the germline V gene (reference sequence). Unmatched junction bases numbered 16, after V lost 6 bases and J lost 6 bases. CDR3 length: 16 amino acids. TCRdb itself ran the 5' RACE reads through MiXCR, one entry per CDR3 protein. The repertoire holds under 550,000 distinct CDR3 sequences, with 21% as singletons. The source material was PBMCs, sampled roughly 20 days after the first yellow fever vaccination. This rearrangement joins TRBV20-1 to TRBJ2-2, with 7 bases identical to TRBD2. The source is a young man who received the YFV17D yellow fever vaccine. CDR3 coding DNA: TGCAGTGCACGGGCCATTGGAGGACTAGTGGCCGGGGAGCTGTTTTTT. Amino acid sequence: CSARAIGGLVAGELFF.